This entry is about one T cell receptor beta chain. This record comes from a study of T cell changes during pregnancy in multiple sclerosis. Measured with immunoSEQ multiplex PCR; TCRdb has only the in-frame clones, and not every one. The sample contains around 110,000 clones, about 90% of which appear only once. The CDR3 totals 13 residues. Trimming removed 2 bases at V and 1 base at J, with 5 bases between. The germline V gene has CDR1 SGHTA and CDR2 FQGTGA. The chain uses TRBV7-3 and TRBJ1-1; unclear D gene. The material was peripheral blood, obtained in the third trimester of pregnancy. The clonotype originates from a female donor with multiple sclerosis, enrolled in a pregnancy study. CDR3 DNA: TGTGCCAGCAGCTTAGCAGGGAACACTGAAGCTTTCTTT. It yields the protein CASSLAGNTEAFF.